The next 12 T cell receptor beta chains were all read from a single sample in a study of T-cell reconstitution after alpha-beta-depleted transplantation in children. This sample's TCRbeta library carried unique molecular identifier barcodes. TCRdb re-called the PCR reads with MiXCR, one entry per CDR3 protein. The sample carries around 600,000 distinct CDR3 sequences, about 23% recorded once. This specimen consisted of PBMCs, mostly from graft donor cells, obtained 360 days after TCRalphabeta/CD19-depleted stem cell transplant. Receptors were obtained from a boy less than two years old who had a stem cell transplant for acute myeloid leukemia, so the T cells may come from the graft donor.

This clonotype was counted ten times or more. The chain couples TRBV6-8 to TRBJ1-5; a possible D gene is TRBD1 (6 bases). Trimming removed 9 bases at V and 0 bases at J, with 18 bases between. From germline, CDR1 is MNHGY and CDR2 SAAAGT. This CDR3 contains 16 residues. CDR3 residues: CARDGQNRISNQPQHF. The CDR3, as DNA: TGTGCCAGAGACGGACAGAACAGAATTAGCAATCAGCCCCAGCATTTT.

The sample holds one count of this clonotype. V gene TRBV27 combines with J gene TRBJ2-1; weak D call: TRBD1 (6 bases). Looked up from germline, CDR1 is MNHEY and CDR2 is SMNVEV (reference sequence). The V and J ends lost 7 bases and 9 bases respectively, with 10 bases between them. The CDR3 is made up of 11 amino acids. The CDR3, as DNA: TGTGCCAGCATCTTAGGGGGTGAGCAGTTCTTC. Protein: CASILGGEQFF.

This clonotype was recorded many times. The gene calls are TRBV19 and TRBJ2-5, with a weak D call TRBD1 (6 bases). Germline V gene sequence: CDR1 LNHDA, CDR2 SQIVND (reference sequence). Deletions cut 7 bases from V and 0 bases from J, with 12 bases between. CDR3 length: 14 residues. The chain's CDR3 is CASTLGGHQETQYF. The CDR3 bases are TGTGCCAGTACCCTAGGGGGACACCAAGAGACCCAGTACTTC.

This clonotype was counted a few times. The chain uses TRBV24-1 and TRBJ2-1, with D possibly being TRBD1 (6 bases). CDR1 KGHDR and CDR2 SFDVKD come from the germline V gene. The CDR3 totals 16 residues. The V and J ends lost 1 base and 0 bases respectively, with 9 bases between them. The CDR3 DNA reads TGTGCCACCAGTGATTTTAGGGGGAGCTCCTACAATGAGCAGTTCTTC. This codes for CATSDFRGSSYNEQFF.

This clonotype came up a few times. This chain connects TRBV15 to TRBJ2-5; D gene unclear. Looked up from germline, CDR1 is LNHNV and CDR2 is YYDKDF (reference sequence). The CDR3 is 15 residues long. The V gene lost 1 base and the J gene lost 2 bases, with 11 bases spanning the gap. As DNA, the CDR3 is TGTGCCACCAGCAGAGTTCCAGGTTCACAAGAGACCCAGTACTTC. Amino acids: CATSRVPGSQETQYF.

J is TRBJ1-5 and V is TRBV27; 8 bases agree with TRBD1. Germline V gene lookup returns CDR1 MNHEY and CDR2 SMNVEV (reference sequence). V lost 5 bases to trimming and J lost 1 base; unmatched junction nucleotides: 7. The CDR3 contains 16 residues. CDR3 coding DNA: TGTGCCAGCAGTCGCCTGACAGGGGAGAGCAATCAGCCCCAGCATTTT. It yields the protein CASSRLTGESNQPQHF.

Many counts were recorded for this clonotype. The chain combines TRBV5-1 with TRBJ1-3, with 8 bases lining up with TRBD1. After removal of 4 bases from V and 10 bases from J, the junction contained 10 bases not matched to a gene. This CDR3 has 14 residues. CDR1 SGHRS and CDR2 YFSETQ come from the germline V gene. CDR3 DNA sequence: TGCGCCAGCAGCCCTGGGACAGGCACTGATACCATATATTTT. Its protein product is CASSPGTGTDTIYF.

This clonotype occurred many times. V gene TRBV6-1 combines with J gene TRBJ1-1; 8 bases fit TRBD1. J gave up 6 bases and V 6 bases, and 6 bases lay outside the gene matches. The CDR3 is 13 residues long. Germline CDR1 and CDR2: MNHNS and SASEGT. CDR3 sequence reads: CASREYRGAEAFF. Here the CDR3 DNA reads TGTGCCAGCAGGGAATACAGGGGGGCTGAAGCTTTCTTT.

The chain employs TRBV6-5 and TRBJ2-1; D gene unclear. The V and J ends lost 6 bases and 8 bases respectively, with 8 bases between them. CDR3 size: 11 residues. Germline assignment: CDR1 MNHEY and CDR2 SVGAGI. The CDR3 DNA sequence: TGTGCCAGCAGGGCTGGCGATGAGCAGTTCTTC. It translates to CASRAGDEQFF.

This clonotype has at least ten counts. The V and J genes are TRBV12-3 or TRBV12-4 and TRBJ1-2; 8 bases are a match to TRBD1. V shed 2 bases and J 5 bases; nucleotides not matched to a gene: 4. CDR3 length equals 14 residues. DNA for the CDR3: TGTGCCAGCAGTTTACGTCAGGGGGCATATGGCTACACCTTC. The encoded protein is CASSLRQGAYGYTF.

The chain recombines TRBV29-1 with TRBJ2-5; 7 bases line up with TRBD1. The CDR3 is 14 amino acids. Per the germline V gene, CDR1 is SQVTM and CDR2 is ANQGSEA. V lost 4 bases, J lost 5 bases, and 10 bases stayed unmatched. The CDR3 region is CSVGTTGSRETQYF. CDR3 nucleotide sequence: TGCAGCGTTGGCACGACAGGGTCTCGGGAGACCCAGTACTTC.

The V and J genes are TRBV20-1 and TRBJ2-1, with TRBD1 identical over 9 bases. This CDR3 spans 17 amino acids. Germline V lookup: CDR1 DFQATT, CDR2 SNEGSKA (reference sequence). Losses at the gene ends were 5 bases for V and 1 base for J; bases not matched to a gene: 12. The CDR3 spells CSARPGTGIGSYNEQFF. In nucleotides, the CDR3 is TGCAGTGCTCGACCTGGGACAGGGATAGGGTCCTACAATGAGCAGTTCTTC.